One T cell receptor (beta chain) is described in this entry. Vbeta (60) and Jbeta (13) primers were used in the PCR. TCRdb's table, derived via immunoSEQ multiplex PCR, lists solely in-frame clones and lacks some. Among 150,000 or so clones listed, roughly 80% were seen once. This record comes from a study of cytomegalovirus exposure and HLA in healthy donors. The specimen sequenced was PBMCs. The TCR was taken from a woman between 40 and 50 years old in good health and CMV-seronegative.

For the CDR3, the DNA is TGTGCCAGCAGCGCCGGGGACAGGTGGAGGGGCGAGCAGTACTTC. As protein: CASSAGDRWRGEQYF. The chain is built from TRBV9 and TRBJ2-7, with 8 bases identical to TRBD1. Germline V gene data show CDR1 as SGDLS and CDR2 as YYNGEE. After removal of 3 bases from V and 6 bases from J, the junction contained 11 bases not matched to a gene. This CDR3 comprises 15 residues.